This T cell receptor beta chain was observed in a study of blood T cells in healthy people across ages. Study-wide background: With template switching, about one barcoded beta molecule was captured per two T cells. Study results and caveats: Significant beta diversity loss was already apparent by age approximately 40, declining roughly linearly. Estimates of total diversity, which came from one million sequenced T cells, were considered to be underestimates.

In this sample, this clonotype turned up a few times. Its antigen is not identified. The V end was cut by 3 bases, the J end by 5 bases, with 13 bases between. This CDR3 spans 15 amino acids. Germline V gene lookup returns CDR1 LGHDT and CDR2 YNNKEL (reference sequence). For the second PCR, which ran for about 6 to 12 cycles, a sample-barcoded 5' primer and a J-beta primer mix were used. TCRdb ran MiXCR on the 5' RACE reads and lists one entry per CDR3 protein. The sample contains more than 550,000 distinct CDR3 sequences, about 24% of which appear only once. Approximately 9.2 milliliters was the volume of peripheral blood drawn from each donor.

This receptor was taken from a man between 70 and 80 years old in good health. This chain joins TRBV3-1 and TRBJ2-2, with D maybe TRBD2 (6 bases). Sequencing was done on a sample of blood. CDR3 sequence reads: CASSQLTRRTGELFF. Here the CDR3 DNA reads TGTGCCAGCAGCCAGCTGACTAGGCGGACCGGGGAGCTGTTTTTT.